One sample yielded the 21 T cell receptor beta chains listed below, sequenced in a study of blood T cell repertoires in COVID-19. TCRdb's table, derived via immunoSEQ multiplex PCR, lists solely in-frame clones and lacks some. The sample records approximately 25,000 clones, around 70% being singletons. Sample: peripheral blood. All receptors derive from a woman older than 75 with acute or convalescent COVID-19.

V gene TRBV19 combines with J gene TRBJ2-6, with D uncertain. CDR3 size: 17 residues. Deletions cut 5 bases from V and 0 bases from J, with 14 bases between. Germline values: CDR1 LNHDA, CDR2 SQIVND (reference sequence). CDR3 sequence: CASSQRMAFSGANVLTF. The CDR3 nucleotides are TGTGCCAGTAGTCAGAGGATGGCGTTCTCTGGGGCCAACGTCCTGACTTTC.

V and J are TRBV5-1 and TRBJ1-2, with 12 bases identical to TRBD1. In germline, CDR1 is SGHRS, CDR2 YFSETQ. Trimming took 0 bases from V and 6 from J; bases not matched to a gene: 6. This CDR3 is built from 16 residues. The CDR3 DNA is TGCGCCAGCAGCTTGGCCGTCGGGACAGGGGGCGATGGCTACACCTTC. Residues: CASSLAVGTGGDGYTF.

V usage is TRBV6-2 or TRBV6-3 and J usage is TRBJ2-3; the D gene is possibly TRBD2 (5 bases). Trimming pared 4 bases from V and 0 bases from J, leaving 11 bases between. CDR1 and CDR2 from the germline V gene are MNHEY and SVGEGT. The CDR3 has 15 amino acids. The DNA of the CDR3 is TGTGCCAGCAGTTCTCGCGGGTTTAGCACAGATACGCAGTATTTT. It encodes CASSSRGFSTDTQYF.

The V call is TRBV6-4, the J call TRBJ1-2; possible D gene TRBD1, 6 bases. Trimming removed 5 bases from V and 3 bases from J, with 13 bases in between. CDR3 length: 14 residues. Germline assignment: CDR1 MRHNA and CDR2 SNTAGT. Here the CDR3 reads CASSPQGTDYGYTF. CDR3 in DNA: TGTGCCAGCAGTCCCCAGGGGACGGACTATGGCTACACCTTC.

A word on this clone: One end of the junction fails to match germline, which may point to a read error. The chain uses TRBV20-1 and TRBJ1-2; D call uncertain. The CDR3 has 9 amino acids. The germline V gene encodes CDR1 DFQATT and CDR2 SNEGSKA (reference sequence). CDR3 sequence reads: CSAGPTGSF. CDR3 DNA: TGCAGTGCTGGCCCTACGGGAAGCTTC.

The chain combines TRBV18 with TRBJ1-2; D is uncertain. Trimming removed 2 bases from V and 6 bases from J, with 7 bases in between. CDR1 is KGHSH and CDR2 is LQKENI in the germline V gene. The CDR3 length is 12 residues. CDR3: CASSPSGDGYTF. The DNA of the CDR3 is TGTGCCAGCTCACCATCCGGAGATGGCTACACCTTC.

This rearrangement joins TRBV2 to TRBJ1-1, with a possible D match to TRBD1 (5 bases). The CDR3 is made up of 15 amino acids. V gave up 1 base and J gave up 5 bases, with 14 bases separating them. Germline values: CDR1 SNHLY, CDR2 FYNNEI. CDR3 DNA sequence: TGTGCCAGCAGTGAAGATTCCTTGGGGGGGACTGAAGCTTTCTTT. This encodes CASSEDSLGGTEAFF.

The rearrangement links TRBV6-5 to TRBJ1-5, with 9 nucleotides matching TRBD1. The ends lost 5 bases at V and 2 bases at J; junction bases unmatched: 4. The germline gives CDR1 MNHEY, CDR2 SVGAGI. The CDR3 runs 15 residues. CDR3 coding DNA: TGTGCCAGCAGTAGAGGGACAGGGCGCAATCAGCCCCAGCATTTT. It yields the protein CASSRGTGRNQPQHF.

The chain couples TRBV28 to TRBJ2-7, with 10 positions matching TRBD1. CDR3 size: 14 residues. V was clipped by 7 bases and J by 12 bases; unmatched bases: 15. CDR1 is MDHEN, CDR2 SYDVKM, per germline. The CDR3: CASKAGTGVRVGYF. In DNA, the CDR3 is TGTGCCAGCAAGGCCGGGACAGGGGTTCGCGTGGGGTACTTC.

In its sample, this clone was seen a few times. The CDR3 nucleotides read TGTGCCAGCAGTTTTTCCCCCCGAGGAGAGCAGTACTTC. It encodes CASSFSPRGEQYF. The genes are TRBV12-3 or TRBV12-4 and TRBJ2-7; D is unresolved. Trimming cost V 3 bases and J 7 bases, with 13 bases left between them. CDR3 length: 13 amino acids.

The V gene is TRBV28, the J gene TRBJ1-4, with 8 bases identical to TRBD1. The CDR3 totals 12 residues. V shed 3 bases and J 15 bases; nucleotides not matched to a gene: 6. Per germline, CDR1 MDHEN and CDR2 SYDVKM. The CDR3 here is CASSLGTGPMFF. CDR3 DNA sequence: TGTGCCAGCAGTTTGGGGACAGGCCCAATGTTTTTT.

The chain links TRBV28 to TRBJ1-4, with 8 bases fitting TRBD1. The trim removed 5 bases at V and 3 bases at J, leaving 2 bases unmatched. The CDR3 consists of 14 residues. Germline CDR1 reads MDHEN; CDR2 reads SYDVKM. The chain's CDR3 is CASSRTGSNEKLFF. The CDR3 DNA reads TGTGCCAGCAGTCGGACAGGGTCTAATGAAAAACTGTTTTTT.

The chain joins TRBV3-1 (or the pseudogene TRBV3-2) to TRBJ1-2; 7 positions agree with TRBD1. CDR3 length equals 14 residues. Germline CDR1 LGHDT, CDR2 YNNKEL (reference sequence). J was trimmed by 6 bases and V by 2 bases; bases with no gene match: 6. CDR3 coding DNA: TGTGCCAGCAGCCAAAGACAGGGTCGAGATGGCTACACCTTC. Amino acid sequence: CASSQRQGRDGYTF.

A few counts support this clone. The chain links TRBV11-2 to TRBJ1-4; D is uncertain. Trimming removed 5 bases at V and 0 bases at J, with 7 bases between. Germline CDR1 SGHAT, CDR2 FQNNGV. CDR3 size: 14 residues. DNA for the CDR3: TGTGCCAGCAGCCTCAGTGCAACTAATGAAAAACTGTTTTTT. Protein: CASSLSATNEKLFF.

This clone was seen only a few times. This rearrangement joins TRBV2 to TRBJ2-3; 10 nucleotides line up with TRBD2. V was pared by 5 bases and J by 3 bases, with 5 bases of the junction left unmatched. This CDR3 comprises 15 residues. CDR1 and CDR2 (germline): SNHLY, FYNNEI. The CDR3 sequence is CASSPGTSVTDTQYF. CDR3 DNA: TGTGCCAGCAGTCCCGGGACTAGCGTAACAGATACGCAGTATTTT. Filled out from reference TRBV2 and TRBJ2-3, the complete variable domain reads EPEVTQTPSHQVTQMGQEVILRCVPISNHLYFYWYRQILGQKVEFLVSFYNNEISEKSEIFDDQFSVERPDGSNFTLKIRSTKLEDSAMYFCASSPGTSVTDTQYFGPGTRLTVL.

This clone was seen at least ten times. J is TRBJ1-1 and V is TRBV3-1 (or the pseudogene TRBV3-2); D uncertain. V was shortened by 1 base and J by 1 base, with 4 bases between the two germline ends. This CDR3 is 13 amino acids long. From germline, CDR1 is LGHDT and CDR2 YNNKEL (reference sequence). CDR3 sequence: CASSQARNTEAFF. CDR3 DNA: TGTGCCAGCAGCCAAGCCCGGAACACTGAAGCTTTCTTT.

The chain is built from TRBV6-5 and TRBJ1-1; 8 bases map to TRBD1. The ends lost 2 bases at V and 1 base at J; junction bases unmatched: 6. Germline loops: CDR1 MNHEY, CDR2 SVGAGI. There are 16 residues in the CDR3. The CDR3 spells CASSYRQGRGNTEAFF. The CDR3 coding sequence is TGTGCCAGCAGTTACAGACAGGGGCGAGGGAACACTGAAGCTTTCTTT.

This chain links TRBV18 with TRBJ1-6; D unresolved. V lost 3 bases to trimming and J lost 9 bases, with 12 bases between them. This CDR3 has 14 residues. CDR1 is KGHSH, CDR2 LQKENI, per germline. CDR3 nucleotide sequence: TGTGCCAGCTCACCCGATCCCAGCGCTTCACCCCTCCACTTT. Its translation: CASSPDPSASPLHF. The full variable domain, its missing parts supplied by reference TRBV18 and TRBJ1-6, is NAGVMQNPRHLVRRRGQEARLRCSPMKGHSHVYWYRQLPEEGLKFMVYLQKENIIDESGMPKERFSAEFPKEGPSILRIQQVVRGDSAAYFCASSPDPSASPLHFGNGTRLTVT.

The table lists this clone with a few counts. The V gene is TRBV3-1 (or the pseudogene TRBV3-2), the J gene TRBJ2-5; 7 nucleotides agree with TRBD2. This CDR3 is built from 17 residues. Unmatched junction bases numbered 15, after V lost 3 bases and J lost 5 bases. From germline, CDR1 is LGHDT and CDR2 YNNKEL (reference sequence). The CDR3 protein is CASSQGATSLSRETQYF. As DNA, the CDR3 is TGTGCCAGCAGCCAGGGAGCGACTAGCTTAAGTCGGGAGACCCAGTACTTC.

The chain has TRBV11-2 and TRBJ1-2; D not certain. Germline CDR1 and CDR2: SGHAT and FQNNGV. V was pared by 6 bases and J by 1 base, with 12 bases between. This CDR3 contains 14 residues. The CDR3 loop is CASSPRRSNYGYTF. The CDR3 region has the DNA TGTGCCAGCAGTCCTAGGAGGAGTAACTATGGCTACACCTTC. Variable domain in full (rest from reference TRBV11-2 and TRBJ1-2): EAGVAQSPRYKIIEKRQSVAFWCNPISGHATLYWYQQILGQGPKLLIQFQNNGVVDDSQLPKDRFSAERLKGVDSTLKIQPAKLEDSAVYLCASSPRRSNYGYTFGSGTRLTVV.

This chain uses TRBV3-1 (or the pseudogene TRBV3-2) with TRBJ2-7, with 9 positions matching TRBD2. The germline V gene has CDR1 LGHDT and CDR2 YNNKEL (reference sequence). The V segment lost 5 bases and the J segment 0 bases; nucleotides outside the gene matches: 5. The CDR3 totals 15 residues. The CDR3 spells CASSYTSGPSYEQYF. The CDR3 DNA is TGTGCCAGCAGCTATACTAGCGGGCCCTCCTACGAGCAGTACTTC.